This TCR beta chain is drawn from a study of cytomegalovirus exposure and HLA in healthy donors. Across the whole study: Later, an analysis reported that the 95 to 150 validation repertoires had used the same platform as the roughly 650 first-cohort repertoires.

Sequenced by immunoSEQ multiplex PCR; TCRdb stores in-frame clones only, minus some. The repertoire has 85,000 to 95,000 clones, around 96% of them found once; the top ten carry roughly 0.82%. From germline, CDR1 is SGHAT and CDR2 FQNNGV. This CDR3 has 15 amino acids. The V segment lost 7 bases and the J segment 3 bases; nucleotides outside the gene matches: 9. Study-wide findings and caveats: According to a later analysis, TCR clusters from the first cohort tended to co-occur in the 120 or so validation repertoires.

About this clone itself: Its specificity is unknown.

The gene calls are TRBV11-2 and TRBJ2-5; 9 bases map to TRBD2. The receptor was isolated from a man aged 18 to 29 in good health and CMV-seronegative. The sample consisted of PBMCs. This chain's CDR3 is CASTLSGGREETQYF. The CDR3 nucleotides read TGTGCCAGCACCCTTTCGGGCGGGAGGGAAGAGACCCAGTACTTC.